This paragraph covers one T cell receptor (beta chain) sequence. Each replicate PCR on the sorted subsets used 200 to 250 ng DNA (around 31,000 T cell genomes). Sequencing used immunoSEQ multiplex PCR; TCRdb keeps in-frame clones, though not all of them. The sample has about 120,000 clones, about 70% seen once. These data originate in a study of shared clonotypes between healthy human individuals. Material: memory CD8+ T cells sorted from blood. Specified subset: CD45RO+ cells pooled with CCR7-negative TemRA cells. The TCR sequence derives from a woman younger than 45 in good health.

In nucleotides, the CDR3 is TGTGCCAGCAGCTTAGGACTAGCATGGGATGAGCAGTTCTTC. As protein: CASSLGLAWDEQFF. The chain employs TRBV7-9 and TRBJ2-1, with 7 positions matching TRBD2. Germline V gives CDR1 SEHNR, CDR2 FQNEAQ (reference sequence). V was clipped by 1 base and J by 8 bases; unmatched bases: 5. The CDR3 is 14 residues long.